This is a list of T cell receptor beta chains from one sample in a study of blood T cells in healthy people across ages. Using its own MiXCR run on the 5' RACE reads, TCRdb lists one record per CDR3 protein. The data hold 1.5 million to 1.8 million distinct CDR3 sequences, with roughly 43% observed a single time. The sample consisted of blood. Receptor source: a young woman in good health. Both conserved end residues are part of each CDR3. The D gene is left open where the match is weak. Size tells how often a clone was seen (once, few, many) or the class of an expanded clone, and some rows leave it out.

DNA: TGCGCCAGCAGCCAAGCTAACCGCCCCTACAATGAGCAGTTCTTC
CDR3: CASSQANRPYNEQFF
D: -
size: -
V: TRBV4-3
J: TRBJ2-1

DNA: TGCAGTGCTAGGGGGTCGTGGGGGGGGCAAGAGACCCAGTACTTC
CDR3: CSARGSWGGQETQYF
D: TRBD2
size: few
V: TRBV20-1
J: TRBJ2-5

DNA: TGCAGTGCTAGTCCGGGCAATCAGCCCCAGCATTTT
CDR3: CSASPGNQPQHF
D: -
size: many
V: TRBV20-1
J: TRBJ1-5

DNA: TGTGCCAGCAGCTTACTTGGGGGGGCGCACTATGGCTACACCTTC
CDR3: CASSLLGGAHYGYTF
D: -
size: few
V: TRBV7-2
J: TRBJ1-2

DNA: TGTGCCAGCAGTTTAAGCGAGGGCCGCCACAATGAGCAGTTCTTC
CDR3: CASSLSEGRHNEQFF
D: -
size: -
V: TRBV27
J: TRBJ2-1

DNA: TGTGCCAGCAGCGTAGGCCAGGGGGGGGCTCCCTACAATGAGCAGTTCTTC
CDR3: CASSVGQGGAPYNEQFF
D: -
size: -
V: TRBV9
J: TRBJ2-1

DNA: TGTGCCAGCAGCAGACCCCGGGACAGCGTCTATGGCTACACCTTC
CDR3: CASSRPRDSVYGYTF
D: TRBD1
size: -
V: TRBV11-2
J: TRBJ1-2

DNA: TGTGCCAGCAGCTTAGCTGGGATTGGCACTGAAGCTTTCTTT
CDR3: CASSLAGIGTEAFF
D: -
size: -
V: TRBV11-2
J: TRBJ1-1

DNA: TGCGCCAGCAGCCAAGATATTGGCGGGTCCTACGAGCAGTACTTC
CDR3: CASSQDIGGSYEQYF
D: -
size: few
V: TRBV4-1
J: TRBJ2-7

DNA: TGTGCCAGCAGGAAGAGTAGGGGACAGGTAGAGCAGTTCTTC
CDR3: CASRKSRGQVEQFF
D: TRBD1
size: -
V: TRBV12-3/TRBV12-4
J: TRBJ2-1

DNA: TGTGCCAGCAGTTACGGGGCCTATGGCTACACCTTC
CDR3: CASSYGAYGYTF
D: -
size: many
V: TRBV6-2/TRBV6-3
J: TRBJ1-2

DNA: TGTGCCAGCAGCTCCCGAGAGAGGGGCACTGAAGCTTTCTTT
CDR3: CASSSRERGTEAFF
D: -
size: -
V: TRBV7-8
J: TRBJ1-1

DNA: TGTGCCAGCAGATGGGGGCAGGGGTCCTACACCTTC
CDR3: CASRWGQGSYTF
D: -
size: few
V: TRBV7-2
J: TRBJ1-2

DNA: TGTGCCAGCAGTGACGGGCCAAAGCAGCCCCAGCATTTT
CDR3: CASSDGPKQPQHF
D: -
size: once
V: TRBV6-2/TRBV6-3
J: TRBJ1-5

DNA: TGTGCCACCCGACAGGGAGGGCTCTACGAGCAGTACTTC
CDR3: CATRQGGLYEQYF
D: -
size: -
V: TRBV10-3
J: TRBJ2-7

DNA: TGCGCCAGCAGCCTTATAACCGGGACACTCCCAAAGGGTGAGCAGTACTTC
CDR3: CASSLITGTLPKGEQYF
D: -
size: -
V: TRBV4-3
J: TRBJ2-7

DNA: TGTGCCAGCAGAAAACAGGGGAACACTGAAGCTTTCTTT
CDR3: CASRKQGNTEAFF
D: -
size: -
V: TRBV6-2/TRBV6-3
J: TRBJ1-1